One sample yielded the 14 T cell receptor beta chains listed below, sequenced in a study of T cell responses to AZD1222 COVID-19 vaccine. Sequencing used immunoSEQ multiplex PCR; TCRdb keeps in-frame clones, though not all of them. This sample has under 55,000 clones; about 86% occur once, and the top ten carry roughly 10%. The input for sequencing was peripheral blood, taken on day 0 of AZD1222 vaccination. These receptors originate from an adult in good health.

The CDR3 here is CASSLVRKTGELFF. CDR3 bases: TGTGCCAGCAGCTTAGTCAGGAAGACCGGGGAGCTGTTTTTT. The genes are TRBV11-2 and TRBJ2-2, with D uncertain. Trimming pared 1 base from V and 5 bases from J, leaving 8 bases between. CDR3 length equals 14 residues. CDR1 and CDR2 (germline): SGHAT, FQNNGV.

The table lists this clone with a few counts. This sequence joins TRBV28 and TRBJ2-7; D is uncertain. CDR3 length: 11 amino acids. CDR1 is MDHEN and CDR2 is SYDVKM in the germline V gene. V gave up 5 bases and J gave up 3 bases, with 5 bases separating them. The DNA for the CDR3 is TGTGCCAGCAGTCAATACTACGAGCAGTACTTC. Amino acids: CASSQYYEQYF. Complete variable domain (other parts from reference TRBV28 and TRBJ2-7): DVKVTQSSRYLVKRTGEKVFLECVQDMDHENMFWYRQDPGLGLRLIYFSYDVKMKEKGDIPEGYSVSREKKERFSLILESASTNQTSMYLCASSQYYEQYFGPGTRLTVT.

This chain uses TRBV11-3 with TRBJ2-2; 7 positions match TRBD1. Germline V gives CDR1 SGHNT, CDR2 YENEEA. The junction had 0 bases not matched to a gene; V was cut back by 1 base and J by 1 base. This CDR3 spans 15 amino acids. The CDR3 is CASSLGTGNTGELFF. For the CDR3, the DNA is TGTGCCAGCAGCTTAGGGACAGGGAACACCGGGGAGCTGTTTTTT.

The chain uses TRBV2 and TRBJ1-5; D is ambiguous. The CDR3 is 16 amino acids. V was clipped by 0 bases and J by 1 base, with 10 bases between them. Germline lookup yields CDR1 SNHLY and CDR2 FYNNEI. The CDR3: CASSEAGSLSNQPQHF. CDR3 bases: TGTGCCAGCAGTGAAGCGGGGAGCCTGAGCAATCAGCCCCAGCATTTT.

The CDR3, as DNA: TGTGCCAGCAGTGAAGAAGGAGGGTTCGCTGAAGCTTTCTTT. Encoded protein: CASSEEGGFAEAFF. The genes are TRBV6-1 and TRBJ1-1; D uncertain. The CDR3 sequence is 14 residues long. Trimming took off 1 base at V and 6 bases at J, with 12 bases between the two ends. Per the germline V gene, CDR1 is MNHNS and CDR2 is SASEGT.

V usage is TRBV5-1 and J usage is TRBJ1-1; D remains ambiguous. V was clipped by 0 bases and J by 1 base, with 10 bases between them. Per germline, CDR1 SGHRS and CDR2 YFSETQ. The CDR3 sequence is 15 residues long. CDR3 sequence: CASSLDEGTNTEAFF. CDR3 DNA sequence: TGCGCCAGCAGCTTGGATGAGGGCACGAACACTGAAGCTTTCTTT.

The chain employs TRBV18 and TRBJ1-4; possibly TRBD1 for D (5 bases). The CDR3 is made up of 15 amino acids. Deletions cut 6 bases from V and 4 bases from J, with 15 bases between. The germline CDR1 and CDR2 sequences are KGHSH and LQKENI. The CDR3 loop is CASSPPGAYNEKLFF. Here the CDR3 DNA reads TGTGCCAGCTCTCCCCCCGGGGCCTATAATGAAAAACTGTTTTTT.

The chain links TRBV30 to TRBJ2-5; the match to TRBD2 covers 12 bases. Germline CDR1 GTSNPN, CDR2 SVGIG (reference sequence). Trimming removed 2 bases from V and 5 bases from J; junction bases left unmatched: 3. The CDR3 is 14 amino acids. The DNA for the CDR3 is TGTGCCTGGAGTCGGCTAGCGGGGGGGGAGACCCAGTACTTC. Translation: CAWSRLAGGETQYF.

The chain recombines TRBV7-2 with TRBJ2-2; 8 nucleotides agree with TRBD2. The CDR3 is 13 residues long. Germline CDR1 and CDR2: SGHTA and FQGNSA. The trim removed 8 bases at V and 6 bases at J, leaving 5 bases unmatched. For the CDR3, the DNA is TGTGCCAGCGGGCGGGGGGTGGCCGGGGAGCTGTTTTTT. It yields the protein CASGRGVAGELFF.

The gene calls are TRBV7-9 and TRBJ2-2; no firm D call. This CDR3 has 13 amino acids. Germline values: CDR1 SEHNR, CDR2 FQNEAQ (reference sequence). V was cut by 2 bases and J by 3 bases, with 4 bases left in between. In DNA, the CDR3 is TGTGCCAGCAGCTTAAGCCACACCGGGGAGCTGTTTTTT. It translates to CASSLSHTGELFF.

This rearrangement joins TRBV27 to TRBJ1-1, with a weak D call TRBD1 (5 bases). This CDR3 is 16 amino acids long. Germline assignment: CDR1 MNHEY and CDR2 SMNVEV (reference sequence). V gave up 8 bases and J gave up 3 bases, with 22 bases separating them. In DNA form, the CDR3 reads TGTGCCAGCTGGGGGGGAAATCGGGGAGGGTACACTGAAGCTTTCTTT. It is translated as CASWGGNRGGYTEAFF.

The genes are TRBV5-6 and TRBJ2-7, with 10 bases lining up with TRBD2. Germline CDR1 SGHDT, CDR2 YYEEEE. The CDR3 is 16 amino acids. V shed 1 base, J shed 0 bases, and the junction held 4 bases outside the gene matches. The CDR3 is CASSLRTSGPSYEQYF. The CDR3 coding sequence is TGTGCCAGCAGCTTGAGGACTAGCGGCCCCTCCTACGAGCAGTACTTC.

The table lists this clone with a count of one. The chain links TRBV7-2 to TRBJ1-3, with 7 nucleotides matching TRBD1. V was clipped by 4 bases and J by 0 bases; unmatched bases: 6. The CDR3 is 16 residues long. CDR1 SGHTA and CDR2 FQGNSA come from the germline V gene. CDR3 amino acids: CASSSRDRPSGNTIYF. The CDR3 DNA sequence: TGTGCCAGCAGCTCCCGGGACAGACCCTCTGGAAACACCATATATTTT. The complete variable domain, with remaining parts taken from reference TRBV7-2 and TRBJ1-3, reads GAGVSQSPSNKVTEKGKDVELRCDPISGHTALYWYRQSLGQGLEFLIYFQGNSAPDKSGLPSDRFSAERTGGSVSTLTIQRTQQEDSAVYLCASSSRDRPSGNTIYFGEGSWLTVV.

This rearrangement joins TRBV7-9 to TRBJ2-3; D unresolved. The V gene lost 1 base and the J gene lost 4 bases, with 12 bases spanning the gap. CDR3 length equals 15 residues. The germline V gene has CDR1 SEHNR and CDR2 FQNEAQ (reference sequence). CDR3 sequence reads: CASSLEGLGSDTQYF. DNA for the CDR3: TGTGCCAGCAGCTTAGAAGGTCTGGGTTCAGATACGCAGTATTTT.